The rows below give T cell receptor beta chains drawn from one sample of a study of T cells after yellow fever vaccination. Each CDR3 protein gets one entry after TCRdb re-called the 5' RACE reads with MiXCR. The table has a few hundred thousand distinct CDR3 sequences, roughly 6.8% seen once. The sample was CD4+ T cells sorted from PBMCs, taken on the day of the yellow fever booster vaccination. These receptors originate from a man aged 25-45 years who received the YFV17D yellow fever vaccine. Both conserved end residues are part of each CDR3.

j_call v_call cdr3_aa
TRBJ1-1 TRBV5-1 CASSHKVTGANTEAFF
TRBJ2-1 TRBV18 CASSPQRETSYEQFF
TRBJ2-1 TRBV20-1 CSAVSGMGINEQFF
TRBJ2-1 TRBV9 CASSPRGASRYNEQFF
TRBJ1-2 TRBV12-3/TRBV12-4 CASSRPGNPYGYTF
TRBJ1-4 TRBV5-5 CASSLYRSLNEKLFF
TRBJ2-5 TRBV15 CATSYATGAEGGTQYF
TRBJ1-5 TRBV4-1 CASSPTGGSNQPQHF
TRBJ1-5 TRBV27 CASSRDRGQPQHF
TRBJ2-5 TRBV7-2 CASSSRYGTQYF
TRBJ2-5 TRBV5-1 CATSRGGTETQYF
TRBJ2-3 TRBV20-1 CSPISSGRGRDTQYF
TRBJ2-2 TRBV18 CASSPRTDTGELFF
TRBJ2-1 TRBV6-2/TRBV6-3 CASRPQGFSDEQFF
TRBJ1-5 TRBV6-1 CASRRTGRANQPQHF
TRBJ2-3 TRBV6-6 CASMSQTDTQYF
TRBJ2-4 TRBV28 CASSFLNIQYF
TRBJ2-5 TRBV15 CATSRGRFGQETQYF
TRBJ2-5 TRBV4-3 CASSHGTSGRETQYF
TRBJ2-1 TRBV7-2 CASSLEGLGNEQFF
TRBJ2-6 TRBV29-1 CSVGANVLTF
TRBJ2-3 TRBV20-1 CSAWRELTDTQYF
TRBJ2-7 TRBV28 CASGLAHEQYF
TRBJ2-5 TRBV3-1 CASSQDGGLAGQTQYF
TRBJ1-2 TRBV5-5 CASSLGADTNGIYGYTF
TRBJ2-5 TRBV20-1 CSAPGPTRETQYF
TRBJ2-1 TRBV6-2/TRBV6-3 CASSYSPRRTSGRIVEQFF
TRBJ2-1 TRBV5-8 CASSQGQGAHEQFF
TRBJ1-4 TRBV7-8 CASTPPSGQGNEKLFF
TRBJ2-1 TRBV4-3 CASSRNRGPYNEQFF
TRBJ2-1 TRBV9 CASSVVPETSHLFDEQFF
TRBJ2-4 TRBV19 CASSMRTAVNIQYF
TRBJ1-5 TRBV18 CASSPGQGASQPQHF
TRBJ2-7 TRBV18 CASSPPVGRGYEQYF
TRBJ2-1 TRBV5-8 CASSVRDRGYNEQFF
TRBJ2-1 TRBV20-1 CCARDTWGNSYNEQFF
TRBJ1-5 TRBV18 CASSRGTGDQPQHF
TRBJ1-2 TRBV24-1 CATSDLSRGGYTF
TRBJ2-1 TRBV29-1 CSVPGPYRVSFF
TRBJ2-7 TRBV20-1 CSAPRTDGYEQYF
TRBJ2-1 TRBV18 CASSPGGKSEQFF
TRBJ2-1 TRBV20-1 CSLTSGVYNEQFF
TRBJ2-7 TRBV7-2 CASTNRPGQGPNEQYF
TRBJ2-7 TRBV2 CAGFRDIKTYEQYF
TRBJ1-5 TRBV6-2/TRBV6-3 CASSSPGGGGNQPQHF
TRBJ2-1 TRBV20-1 CSARTGTSSYNEQFF
TRBJ2-1 TRBV20-1 CSARGVVGLQFF
TRBJ2-2 TRBV11-2 CASSFAGGHGELFF
TRBJ2-7 TRBV5-1 CASSSGTDLYEQYF
TRBJ2-7 TRBV21-1 CASSPRGEGIGYEQYF
TRBJ2-2 TRBV29-1 CSGRTSGGGELFF
TRBJ1-4 TRBV9 CASSEDRLGKLFF
TRBJ2-1 TRBV10-1 CASSEYGQGTNEQFF
TRBJ2-7 TRBV15 CATSTQRESSYEQYF